The 20 T cell receptor beta chains given below trace back to one sample, sequenced in a study of blood T cell repertoires in COVID-19. The assay was immunoSEQ multiplex PCR, and TCRdb's table has in-frame clones only and misses some. The table has about 250,000 clones, approximately 89% seen once. Input material: PBMCs or T cells enriched from blood (not recorded which). The receptor set was obtained from a woman in her 40s who had been exposed to COVID-19.

This rearrangement joins TRBV5-3 to TRBJ2-2; TRBD2 matches 8 bases. TRBV5-3 is identified as an open reading frame with a role that is uncertain. The CDR3 is 17 residues long. V shed 1 base, J shed 3 bases, and the junction held 8 bases outside the gene matches. CDR3 bases: TGTGCCAGAAGCTTGTCTCCCGGACTAGCCTACACCGGGGAGCTGTTTTTT. Amino acid sequence: CARSLSPGLAYTGELFF.

This clone was detected a few times. This chain links TRBV5-6 with TRBJ1-3; a possible D gene is TRBD1 (5 bases). The CDR3 covers 15 residues. Germline V gene lookup returns CDR1 SGHDT and CDR2 YYEEEE. V was shortened by 4 bases and J by 3 bases, with 14 bases between the two germline ends. CDR3 DNA: TGTGCCAGCAGCCTCCGGACACCCTTTGGAAACACCATATATTTT. It specifies CASSLRTPFGNTIYF.

Only one count was recorded for this clone. The J gene is TRBJ1-1, the V gene TRBV6-5; D gene unclear. Germline loops: CDR1 MNHEY, CDR2 SVGAGI. The V and J ends lost 4 bases and 0 bases respectively, with 12 bases between them. CDR3 length equals 15 residues. The CDR3 protein is CASSSLQDLNTEAFF. The CDR3 nucleotides read TGTGCCAGCAGTTCCCTTCAGGATTTGAACACTGAAGCTTTCTTT.

The rearrangement uses TRBV24-1 and TRBJ1-2; 8 nucleotides match TRBD1. The V and J ends lost 3 bases and 10 bases, in that order; junction bases with no gene match: 9. The CDR3 extends over 14 amino acids. Germline V gene data show CDR1 as KGHDR and CDR2 as SFDVKD. The CDR3 DNA is TGTGCCACCAGTGATCCCCGCGACAGGGGAGACTACACCTTC. Protein: CATSDPRDRGDYTF.

This clone has a handful of counts. This chain links TRBV6-4 with TRBJ2-1, with D unresolved. The CDR3 extends over 15 amino acids. Trimming removed 6 bases from V and 0 bases from J, with 12 bases in between. Germline assignment: CDR1 MRHNA and CDR2 SNTAGT. The chain's CDR3 is CASSHRDRSYNEQFF. CDR3 in DNA: TGTGCCAGCAGCCACAGAGATCGCTCCTACAATGAGCAGTTCTTC.

This clone was observed a single time. The chain carries TRBV12-5 and TRBJ1-2, with D maybe TRBD1 (5 bases). This CDR3 has 16 amino acids. CDR1 is LGHNT, CDR2 FRNRAP, per germline. V was cut by 3 bases and J by 1 base, with 15 bases left in between. The CDR3 here is CASGFGGTANNYGYTF. The CDR3 coding sequence is TGTGCTAGTGGTTTCGGGGGGACGGCTAATAACTATGGCTACACCTTC.

V usage is TRBV9 and J usage is TRBJ1-1; possible D gene TRBD1, 5 bases. Trimming shortened V by 0 bases and J by 9 bases, and 12 bases separated the two germline ends. The CDR3 has 13 amino acids. The germline V gene encodes CDR1 SGDLS and CDR2 YYNGEE. In DNA, the CDR3 is TGTGCCAGCAGCGTAGAGGCCGACAGTAAAGCTTTCTTT. Translating gives CASSVEADSKAFF. Using reference TRBV9 and TRBJ1-1 for the parts outside the CDR3, the full variable domain is DSGVTQTPKHLITATGQRVTLRCSPRSGDLSVYWYQQSLDQGLQFLIQYYNGEERAKGNILERFSAQQFPDLHSELNLSSLELGDSALYFCASSVEADSKAFFGQGTRLTVV.

The chain employs TRBV3-1 (or the pseudogene TRBV3-2) and TRBJ1-4; D is perhaps TRBD1 (6 bases). The germline V gene encodes CDR1 LGHDT and CDR2 YNNKEL (reference sequence). This CDR3 is built from 15 residues. V dropped 2 bases and J dropped 10 bases, with 17 bases sitting between them. In DNA, the CDR3 is TGTGCCAGCAGCCAACTCGGGGGGGCGGTTGGAAAACTGTTTTTT. It is translated as CASSQLGGAVGKLFF.

The chain is built from TRBV24-1 and TRBJ2-1, with 11 bases fitting TRBD2. Germline assignment: CDR1 KGHDR and CDR2 SFDVKD. V trimming: 2 bases; J trimming: 2 bases; junction bases outside the gene matches: 1. CDR3 length equals 16 residues. The CDR3 region is CATSDYSGRAYNEQFF. In DNA, the CDR3 is TGTGCCACCAGTGATTATAGCGGGAGGGCCTACAATGAGCAGTTCTTC.

The chain joins TRBV25-1 to TRBJ1-1, with a weak D call TRBD1 (5 bases). Trimming stripped 1 base from V and 4 bases from J, with 10 bases between. This CDR3 has 14 amino acids. Germline V gene data show CDR1 as MGHDK and CDR2 as SYGVNS. In DNA form, the CDR3 reads TGTGCCAGCAGTGAATTCCAGGGAGGCACTGAAGCTTTCTTT. It translates to CASSEFQGGTEAFF. The variable domain in full, with the rest retrieved from reference TRBV25-1 and TRBJ1-1, is EADIYQTPRYLVIGTGKKITLECSQTMGHDKMYWYQQDPGMELHLIHYSYGVNSTEKGDLSSESTVSRIRTEHFPLTLESARPSHTSQYLCASSEFQGGTEAFFGQGTRLTVV.

In DNA form, the CDR3 reads TGTGCCAGCTTGGACAGTTTTAACACTGAAGCTTTCTTT. Its protein product is CASLDSFNTEAFF. The chain couples TRBV18 to TRBJ1-1; a weak D match, TRBD1 (6 bases). The length of the CDR3 is 13 residues. Germline V gene lookup returns CDR1 KGHSH and CDR2 LQKENI. The germline V and J ends were trimmed by 7 bases and 2 bases, with 11 bases remaining between them.

The V and J genes are TRBV21-1 and TRBJ1-5; TRBD1, the table's D call, lacks a check against the DNA. TRBV21-1 is assigned pseudogene status. This CDR3 is built from 18 residues. The CDR3 DNA reads as TGTGCCAGCAGCGCTATCTCGGGATCCCGGGACAGGGAGTGGCCCCAGCATTTT. Its protein is CASSAISGSRDREWPQHF.

This clone was observed once. J is TRBJ2-3 and V is TRBV3-1 (or the pseudogene TRBV3-2); 11 bases map to TRBD1. CDR3 length: 16 residues. Germline-derived CDR1 and CDR2 are LGHDT and YNNKEL (reference sequence). The V segment lost 6 bases and the J segment 2 bases; nucleotides outside the gene matches: 7. CDR3 sequence (DNA): TGTGCCAGCAGTCTCCGGGACAGGGGGATCACAGATACGCAGTATTTT. Residues: CASSLRDRGITDTQYF.

The rearrangement uses TRBV7-3 and TRBJ2-5; tentative D call: TRBD2 (7 bases). V was clipped by 8 bases and J by 1 base, with 17 bases between them. Germline V CDR1 and CDR2: SGHTA, FQGTGA. The CDR3 extends over 15 amino acids. CDR3 in DNA: TGTGCCAGCGCCCTTTTCGCGGGGGCCCAAGAGACCCAGTACTTC. Translation: CASALFAGAQETQYF. The full variable domain, with the rest looked up from reference TRBV7-3 and TRBJ2-5, is GAGVSQTPSNKVTEKGKYVELRCDPISGHTALYWYRQSLGQGPEFLIYFQGTGAADDSGLPNDRFFAVRPEGSVSTLKIQRTERGDSAVYLCASALFAGAQETQYFGPGTRLLVL.

The chain combines TRBV5-1 with TRBJ2-7, with a weak D call TRBD2 (6 bases). The CDR3 totals 16 residues. From germline, CDR1 is SGHRS and CDR2 YFSETQ. The CDR3 DNA reads as TGTGCCAGCAGCTTCCCTGGACTAACCTGCTCCTACGAGCAGTACGTC. Translating gives CASSFPGLTCSYEQYV.

The gene calls are TRBV7-9 and TRBJ2-5, with 9 nucleotides matching TRBD1. J was trimmed by 5 bases and V by 6 bases; bases with no gene match: 10. The CDR3 is made up of 15 amino acids. Germline lookup yields CDR1 SEHNR and CDR2 FQNEAQ (reference sequence). DNA of the CDR3: TGTGCCAGCAGTAAGCTTACAGGGGGCATCGAGACCCAGTACTTC. It specifies CASSKLTGGIETQYF.

The chain has TRBV7-9 and TRBJ2-7; TRBD1 matches at 9 bases. The CDR3 runs 17 residues. In germline, CDR1 is SEHNR, CDR2 FQNEAQ (reference sequence). The junction had 12 bases not matched to a gene; V was cut back by 3 bases and J by 3 bases. CDR3 region: CASSLATPGQGFYEQYF. The CDR3 DNA sequence: TGTGCCAGCAGCTTGGCAACCCCGGGACAGGGCTTCTACGAGCAGTACTTC.

This clone has only a few counts. The chain couples TRBV9 to TRBJ2-1; 11 bases fit TRBD2. V lost 0 bases, J lost 0 bases, and 2 bases stayed unmatched. This CDR3 has 17 amino acids. Germline CDR1 is SGDLS and CDR2 is YYNGEE. Written as DNA, the CDR3 is TGTGCCAGCAGCGTAGGACTAGCGGGGAGCTCCTACAATGAGCAGTTCTTC. It encodes CASSVGLAGSSYNEQFF.

The rearrangement uses TRBV19 and TRBJ1-1, with D maybe TRBD1 (5 bases). Germline V gene sequence: CDR1 LNHDA, CDR2 SQIVND (reference sequence). Trimming shortened V by 1 base and J by 4 bases, and 7 bases separated the two germline ends. The CDR3 has 13 amino acids. The CDR3 coding sequence is TGTGCCAGTAGTATAGGCGGGGCCACTGAAGCTTTCTTT. Protein sequence: CASSIGGATEAFF.

The J gene is TRBJ2-3, the V gene TRBV7-9; 7 nucleotides line up with TRBD2. The length of the CDR3 is 14 residues. Germline CDR1 reads SEHNR; CDR2 reads FQNEAQ (reference sequence). V trimming: 3 bases; J trimming: 2 bases; junction bases outside the gene matches: 2. Written as DNA, the CDR3 is TGTGCCAGCAGCTTGAGGGACTACACAGATACGCAGTATTTT. Its protein product is CASSLRDYTDTQYF. The entire variable domain, with the rest obtained from reference TRBV7-9 and TRBJ2-3, is as follows: DTGVSQNPRHKITKRGQNVTFRCDPISEHNRLYWYRQTLGQGPEFLTYFQNEAQLEKSRLLSDRFSAERPKGSFSTLEIQRTEQGDSAMYLCASSLRDYTDTQYFGPGTRLTVL.